One T cell receptor (beta chain) is described in this entry. Its cognate antigen has yet to be identified. Base qualities are not at hand, and no much larger clone is one base apart. This sample is part of a study of technical replicates of blood from four donors (dated 2017 in TCRdb). Library method: the immunoSEQ multiplex PCR assay. Not all clones reach the TCRdb copy of this immuneACCESS table, which keeps in-frame sequences only. Checked studies attribute under half of the gap to unresolved V genes and leave the rest unexplained. The sample table holds approximately 70,000 clones, of which roughly 94% were seen once. The top ten hold about 0.35% of the sample. The sequence derives from a human donor in good health. The specimen was T cells isolated from PBMCs.

The DNA reads as follows: TGTGCCTGGAGTGCACGGGAGAGGGAATTCGGGGAGCTGTTTTTT. Protein translation: CAWSAREREFGELFF. The rearrangement joined TRBV30 to TRBJ2-2; the D segment could be TRBD2, given 6 matching bases. The V and J ends are trimmed by 1 base and 7 bases, leaving 16 bases between them. Based on the germline V gene (reference sequence), the CDR1 and CDR2 sequences are GTSNPN and SVGIG. From the cysteine through the phenylalanine, the CDR3 covers 15 amino acids. Left in the record is the CDR3 DNA by itself, 45 bases read in frame from the first base.